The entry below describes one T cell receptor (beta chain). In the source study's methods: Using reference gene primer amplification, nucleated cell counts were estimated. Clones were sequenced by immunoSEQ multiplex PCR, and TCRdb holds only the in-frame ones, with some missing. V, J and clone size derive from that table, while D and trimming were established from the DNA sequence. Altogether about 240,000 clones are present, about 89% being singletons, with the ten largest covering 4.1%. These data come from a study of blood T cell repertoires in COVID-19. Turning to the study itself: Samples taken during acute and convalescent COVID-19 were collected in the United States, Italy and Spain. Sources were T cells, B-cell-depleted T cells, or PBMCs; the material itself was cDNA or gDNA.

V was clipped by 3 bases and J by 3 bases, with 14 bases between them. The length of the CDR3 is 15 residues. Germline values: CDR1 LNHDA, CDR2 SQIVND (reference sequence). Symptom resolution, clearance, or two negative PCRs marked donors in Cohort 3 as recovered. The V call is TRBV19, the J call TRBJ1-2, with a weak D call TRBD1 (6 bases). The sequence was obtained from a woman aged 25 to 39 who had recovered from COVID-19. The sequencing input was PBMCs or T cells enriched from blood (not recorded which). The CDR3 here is CASSIGGRTDYGYTF. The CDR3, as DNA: TGTGCCAGTAGTATTGGGGGCAGGACAGACTATGGCTACACCTTC.